Each of the 21 T cell receptor beta chains below was sequenced from the same sample in a study of T cells in narcolepsy. Produced via immunoSEQ multiplex PCR; TCRdb's table is partial and in-frame only. There are fewer than 25,000 clones in the sample; about 80% occur only once, and 4% to 4.5% lies in the top ten. The sequenced sample was memory (CD45RA-) CD4+ T cells from blood. Receptors originate from a human donor in good health.

This rearrangement joins TRBV5-4 to TRBJ1-1; 9 nucleotides agree with TRBD1. The J segment lost 4 bases and the V segment lost 9 bases, leaving 7 bases of the junction unmatched. This CDR3 is 13 amino acids long. CDR1 is SGHNT, CDR2 YYREEE, per germline (reference sequence). The CDR3 here is CAIHQTGGTEAFF. The CDR3 nucleotides are TGTGCCATACACCAGACAGGGGGCACTGAAGCTTTCTTT.

The CDR3, as DNA: TGTGCCAGTAGTAAGGATCGCTCTGGGGCCAACGTCCTGACTTTC. As protein: CASSKDRSGANVLTF. The chain recombines TRBV19 with TRBJ2-6, with D hard to call. CDR1 LNHDA and CDR2 SQIVND come from the germline V gene (reference sequence). Trimming removed 4 bases at V and 0 bases at J, with 7 bases between. The CDR3 spans 15 residues.

V usage is TRBV6-1 and J usage is TRBJ1-5; D may be TRBD1 (6 bases). CDR3 size: 15 residues. Trimming pared 6 bases from V and 0 bases from J, leaving 12 bases between. Germline CDR1 reads MNHNS; CDR2 reads SASEGT. The CDR3 DNA follows: TGTGCCAGCAGGGTAGAGGGGGTTAGCAATCAGCCCCAGCATTTT. This encodes CASRVEGVSNQPQHF.

V usage is TRBV10-1 and J usage is TRBJ2-3, with D perhaps TRBD2 (6 bases). CDR1 is WNHNN, CDR2 SYGVQD, per germline (reference sequence). The V and J ends lost 6 bases and 0 bases respectively, with 16 bases between them. There are 16 residues in the CDR3. CDR3 coding DNA: TGCGCCAGCAGCTCTACCGGGGGTTTAAGCACAGATACGCAGTATTTT. This translates into CASSSTGGLSTDTQYF.

Note on this clone: The junction does not match germline at one end; this may be a read error. The chain uses TRBV10-1 and TRBJ2-3; weak D call: TRBD1 (5 bases). This CDR3 is 13 amino acids long. Germline-derived CDR1 and CDR2 are WNHNN and SYGVQD (reference sequence). CDR3 nucleotides: TGCGCCAGCAGTGAAGGTGTTACAGGTACGCAGTATTTT. Translating gives CASSEGVTGTQYF.

Here the CDR3 reads CASRKGRDNQPQHF. In nucleotides, the CDR3 is TGTGCCAGTAGAAAGGGGAGGGACAATCAGCCCCAGCATTTT. V is TRBV6-1 and J is TRBJ1-5, with D tentatively TRBD1 (5 bases). This CDR3 comprises 14 residues. Germline V gene sequence: CDR1 MNHNS, CDR2 SASEGT. Trimming left V 9 bases short and J 3 bases short, with 15 bases between.

The chain recombines TRBV4-1 with TRBJ1-6; D not resolved. V dropped 0 bases and J dropped 7 bases, with 10 bases sitting between them. The CDR3 totals 15 residues. Germline V CDR1 and CDR2: MGHRA, YSYEKL. CDR3 protein: CASSQEGSLNSPLHF. The CDR3 DNA is TGCGCCAGCAGCCAAGAGGGTTCATTGAATTCACCCCTCCACTTT.

This clone was observed a single time. This rearrangement joins TRBV4-3 to TRBJ1-1; D is unresolved. This CDR3 is 12 amino acids long. V lost 2 bases and J 1 base, leaving 2 bases between the germline ends. Per germline, CDR1 LGHNA and CDR2 YSLEER. As DNA, the CDR3 is TGCGCCAGCAGCCAATGGAACACTGAAGCTTTCTTT. Residues: CASSQWNTEAFF.

This clone was detected only once. The rearrangement joins TRBV6-6 to TRBJ1-2; D is uncertain. This CDR3 spans 15 amino acids. Trimming removed 10 bases from V and 6 bases from J, with 24 bases in between. From germline, CDR1 is MNHNY and CDR2 SVGAGI (reference sequence). This chain's CDR3 is CATQVDALPGNGYTF. For the CDR3, the DNA is TGTGCCACCCAAGTTGATGCCCTACCCGGGAATGGCTACACCTTC.

This clone appeared once. The chain recombines TRBV5-4 with TRBJ2-1, with 7 bases lining up with TRBD1. CDR3 length: 15 amino acids. Unmatched junction bases numbered 2, after V lost 0 bases and J lost 2 bases. Germline V gene lookup returns CDR1 SGHNT and CDR2 YYREEE (reference sequence). CDR3 bases: TGTGCCAGCAGCTTGGGAGGGACAGCCTACAATGAGCAGTTCTTC. Translated, it gives CASSLGGTAYNEQFF.

This chain links TRBV7-2 with TRBJ2-5; perhaps TRBD2 as D (5 bases). The V end lost 8 bases, the J end lost 7 bases, and 17 bases lay between the germline ends. CDR3 size: 13 residues. Germline CDR1 SGHTA, CDR2 FQGNSA. The CDR3 protein is CASAGETGLTQYF. The DNA of the CDR3 is TGTGCCAGCGCCGGGGAGACGGGGTTGACCCAGTACTTC.

Notes on this clone: Other DNA sequences from this sample encode an identical CDR3 as well. The chain links TRBV18 to TRBJ1-4, with unresolved D. Trimming took off 2 bases at V and 8 bases at J, with 3 bases between the two ends. The CDR3 has 11 amino acids. In germline, CDR1 is KGHSH, CDR2 LQKENI. The CDR3 bases are TGTGCCAGCTCACCAGGGGAAAAACTGTTTTTT. The encoded protein is CASSPGEKLFF.

Here the CDR3 DNA reads TGTGCCAGCAGCCAAATCCTAGCGGCCAATGAGCAGTTCTTC. It encodes CASSQILAANEQFF. The gene calls are TRBV14 and TRBJ2-1, with 7 bases matching TRBD2. The V and J ends lost 2 bases and 6 bases, in that order; junction bases with no gene match: 4. CDR1 is SGHDN and CDR2 is FVKESK in the germline V gene. CDR3 length: 14 amino acids. The full variable domain, its missing parts supplied by reference TRBV14 and TRBJ2-1, is EAGVTQFPSHSVIEKGQTVTLRCDPISGHDNLYWYRRVMGKEIKFLLHFVKESKQDESGMPNNRFLAERTGGTYSTLKVQPAELEDSGVYFCASSQILAANEQFFGPGTRLTVL.

This chain connects TRBV7-9 to TRBJ1-1; TRBD1 might be the D (6 bases). Germline V gene sequence: CDR1 SEHNR, CDR2 FQNEAQ (reference sequence). The CDR3 is 14 residues long. V was pared by 4 bases and J by 0 bases, with 9 bases between. CDR3 DNA: TGTGCCAGCAGCTCTGGGACACTGAACACTGAAGCTTTCTTT. Translation: CASSSGTLNTEAFF.

A few counts support this clone. CDR3 DNA sequence: TGTGCCAGCAGGGAACAGGGTAGAAACTATGGCTACACCTTC. This codes for CASREQGRNYGYTF. The chain employs TRBV5-6 and TRBJ1-2, with D tentatively TRBD1 (6 bases). This CDR3 comprises 14 residues. Trimming took off 5 bases at V and 2 bases at J, with 13 bases between the two ends. Looked up from germline, CDR1 is SGHDT and CDR2 is YYEEEE.

This chain connects TRBV19 to TRBJ2-3, with 7 bases lining up with TRBD2. Germline trimming cut 5 bases from V and 2 bases from J; bases unmatched to any gene: 7. The CDR3 consists of 15 residues. Germline V gene lookup returns CDR1 LNHDA and CDR2 SQIVND (reference sequence). The CDR3 nucleotides are TGTGCCAGTAGTGGACTAGACTTACCCACAGATACGCAGTATTTT. As protein: CASSGLDLPTDTQYF.

The chain combines TRBV2 with TRBJ1-2; no firm D call. CDR1 and CDR2 (germline): SNHLY, FYNNEI. The V end lost 9 bases, the J end lost 1 base, and 9 bases lay between the germline ends. The CDR3 consists of 12 residues. CDR3 sequence: CASVRDNYGYTF. The CDR3 DNA follows: TGTGCCAGTGTTCGGGATAACTATGGCTACACCTTC.

V is TRBV10-1 and J is TRBJ2-3; tentatively, D is TRBD1 (6 bases). Trimming took 0 bases from V and 4 from J, leaving 11 bases between them. Germline assignment: CDR1 WNHNN and CDR2 SYGVQD (reference sequence). The CDR3 spans 15 residues. The CDR3 DNA follows: TGCGCCAGCAGTGAGTCGACAGGAGTGTCAGATACGCAGTATTTT. Amino acids: CASSESTGVSDTQYF.

This chain links TRBV5-1 with TRBJ2-5; 11 nucleotides agree with TRBD2. The CDR3 consists of 15 residues. J gave up 2 bases and V 2 bases, and 2 bases lay outside the gene matches. Germline values: CDR1 SGHRS, CDR2 YFSETQ. CDR3: CASSFTSGGQETQYF. The CDR3 nucleotides are TGCGCCAGCAGCTTTACTAGCGGGGGACAAGAGACCCAGTACTTC.

In this sample, this clone turned up a few times. This rearrangement joins TRBV7-2 to TRBJ2-7; D may match TRBD1 or TRBD2 (5 bases each). Germline V gene lookup returns CDR1 SGHTA and CDR2 FQGNSA. The CDR3 runs to 17 residues. The V and J ends lost 1 base and 3 bases respectively, with 19 bases between them. CDR3 DNA: TGTGCCAGCAGCTTAGACTCCGCCGGCTGGGGGAACTACGAGCAGTACTTC. It is translated as CASSLDSAGWGNYEQYF.

The chain uses TRBV5-1 and TRBJ2-3; weak D call: TRBD2 (6 bases). V was trimmed by 5 bases and J by 1 base, leaving 8 bases between them. Germline V gene data show CDR1 as SGHRS and CDR2 as YFSETQ. The CDR3 is made up of 13 amino acids. The CDR3 sequence is CASRGGGTDTQYF. CDR3 sequence (DNA): TGCGCCAGCAGAGGCGGGGGCACAGATACGCAGTATTTT.